This entry lists 5 T cell receptor beta chains sequenced from one sample in a study of T cell responses to AZD1222 COVID-19 vaccine. Only in-frame clones appear in the TCRdb table, and some are missing; sequencing was by immunoSEQ multiplex PCR. The sample shows around 100,000 clones, 80% to 85% of them seen only once. Source: peripheral blood, taken on day 0 of AZD1222 vaccination. These receptors came from an adult in good health.

This rearrangement joins TRBV7-9 to TRBJ1-1; D is unclear. Trimming took off 0 bases at V and 2 bases at J, with 7 bases between the two ends. The CDR3 extends over 14 amino acids. Germline assignment: CDR1 SEHNR and CDR2 FQNEAQ (reference sequence). The CDR3, as DNA: TGTGCCAGCAGCTTAGCAGGGCTCAACACTGAAGCTTTCTTT. Residues: CASSLAGLNTEAFF.

The chain recombines TRBV15 with TRBJ2-5; D possibly corresponds to TRBD2 (5 bases). V lost 5 bases and J lost 2, with 15 bases in between. CDR3 length: 15 amino acids. Germline V gene sequence: CDR1 LNHNV, CDR2 YYDKDF (reference sequence). The CDR3 nucleotides are TGTGCCACCAGCCTCTGGGGAGAAGGTCAAGAGACCCAGTACTTC. It is translated as CATSLWGEGQETQYF.

The V and J genes are TRBV3-1 (or the pseudogene TRBV3-2) and TRBJ1-1; D gene unclear. The germline CDR1 and CDR2 sequences are LGHDT and YNNKEL (reference sequence). Trimming stripped 6 bases from V and 11 bases from J, with 25 bases between. This CDR3 has 15 residues. CDR3 nucleotides: TGTGCCAGCAGTCCCACTGGATCACAGCTGCCAGAGGCTTTCTTT. The encoded protein is CASSPTGSQLPEAFF.

The chain carries TRBV10-3 and TRBJ2-1; 13 bases map to TRBD2. The V segment lost 7 bases and the J segment 9 bases; nucleotides outside the gene matches: 9. Germline-derived CDR1 and CDR2 are ENHRY and SYGVKD. CDR3 length equals 15 residues. CDR3 bases: TGTGCCATCACCCCCGGGACTAGCGGGGAGGGTGAGCAGTTCTTC. Translated: CAITPGTSGEGEQFF.

The rearrangement joins TRBV11-1 to TRBJ1-1; 7 bases are a match to TRBD1. This CDR3 is 15 amino acids long. Per the germline V gene, CDR1 is SGHAT and CDR2 is FQDESV (reference sequence). With V trimmed by 5 bases and J by 0 bases, 6 bases remained unmatched. The CDR3: CASSPQGHLNTEAFF. CDR3 nucleotide sequence: TGTGCCAGCAGCCCACAGGGGCACCTGAACACTGAAGCTTTCTTT. Full variable domain (rest looked up from reference TRBV11-1 and TRBJ1-1): EAEVAQSPRYKITEKSQAVAFWCDPISGHATLYWYRQILGQGPELLVQFQDESVVDDSQLPKDRFSAERLKGVDSTLKIQPAELGDSAMYLCASSPQGHLNTEAFFGQGTRLTVV.